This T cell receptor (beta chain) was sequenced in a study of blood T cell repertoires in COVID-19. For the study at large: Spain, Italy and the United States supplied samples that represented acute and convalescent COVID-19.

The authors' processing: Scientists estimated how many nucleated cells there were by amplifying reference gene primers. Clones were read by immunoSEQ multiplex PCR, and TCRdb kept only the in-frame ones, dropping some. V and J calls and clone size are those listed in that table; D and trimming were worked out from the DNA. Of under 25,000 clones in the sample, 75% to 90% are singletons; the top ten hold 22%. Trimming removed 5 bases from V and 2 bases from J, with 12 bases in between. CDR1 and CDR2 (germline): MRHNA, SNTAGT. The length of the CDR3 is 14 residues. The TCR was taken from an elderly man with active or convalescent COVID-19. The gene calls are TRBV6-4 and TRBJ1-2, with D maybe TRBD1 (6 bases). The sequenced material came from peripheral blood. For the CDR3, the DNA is TGTGCCAGCAGTCCCGACAGGACCAACTATGGCTACACCTTC. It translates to CASSPDRTNYGYTF.